This TCR beta chain came from a study of T cell repertoires in cytomegalovirus infection. Germline assignment: CDR1 DFQATT and CDR2 SNEGSKA (reference sequence). Trimming took 0 bases from V and 2 from J, leaving 8 bases between them. The CDR3 sequence is 13 residues long. This clonotype was seen just once. Its antigen remains unidentified. Overall study findings and caveats: Summed public TCR beta family frequency identified CMV carriers bearing the relevant HLA. CMV-specific TCR beta clonotypes restricted by HLA-C dominated the ex vivo response.

TCRdb redid the calling of the reads with MiXCR, one entry per CDR3 protein. The sample records about 740,000 distinct CDR3 sequences, 35% to 45% being singletons. The TCR sequence derives from a human donor in good health (CMV status not recorded). Some clones in this sample may be carry-over from other donors' samples. V and J are TRBV20-1 and TRBJ2-7; D is possibly TRBD1 (5 bases). Sample: PBMCs. The CDR3 DNA reads TGCAGTGCTAGAGATCAGGGTCCCTACGAGCAGTACTTC. Protein product: CSARDQGPYEQYF.